This T cell receptor (beta chain) was found in a study of PD-1 blockade in classical Hodgkin lymphoma. The CDR3 spans 13 residues. CDR1 ENHRY and CDR2 SYGVKD come from the germline V gene. Deletions cut 6 bases from V and 3 bases from J, with 12 bases between. Clones were sequenced by immunoSEQ multiplex PCR, and TCRdb holds only the in-frame ones, with some missing. The sample includes under 5,000 clones, more than 60% of them seen just once. Time point specified: cycle 4 day 1 (C4D1), after more than five weeks of nivolumab. Each patient's relapse followed autologous stem cell transplantation, and brentuximab vedotin exposure varied. Researchers pulled CD8+ T cells out of thawed PBMCs using magnetic negative selection. Progressive disease, partial response or complete response was each patient's best response.

The material was CD8+ T cells from blood, obtained before the fourth cycle of nivolumab. V is TRBV10-3 and J is TRBJ2-7; D uncertain. The clonotype comes from a human donor with classical Hodgkin lymphoma. The CDR3 region has the DNA TGTGCCATCAGCCTCGAACACCGCTACGAGCAGTACTTC. It yields the protein CAISLEHRYEQYF.